The entry below describes one TCR beta chain. As originally analysed: How many nucleated cells were present was estimated from reference gene primer amplification. Repertoires were generated with immunoSEQ multiplex PCR, while TCRdb's copy carries only in-frame clones and drops some. That table is the source of V, J and clone size, and D and trimming were worked out from the DNA. The sample holds a few hundred thousand clones; about 90% are singletons and the top ten take about 0.93%. The source of the sample is a study of blood T cell repertoires in COVID-19. Study overall: Acute and convalescent COVID-19 specimens originated in the United States, Italy and Spain. Sources were T cells, B-cell-depleted T cells, or PBMCs; the material itself was cDNA or gDNA.

Cohorts were determined from participant-reported clinical history. The CDR3 covers 13 residues. From germline, CDR1 is KGHSH and CDR2 LQKENI. The germline V and J ends were trimmed by 2 bases and 6 bases, with 10 bases remaining between them. This sequence joins TRBV18 and TRBJ1-1; perhaps TRBD1 as D (6 bases). The sequenced sample was PBMCs or T cells enriched from blood (not recorded which). The source is a woman in her twenties or thirties who had recovered from COVID-19. CDR3 sequence (DNA): TGTGCCAGCTCACCAGGGCAGGGGTCTGAAGCTTTCTTT. It yields the protein CASSPGQGSEAFF.